This TCR beta chain was obtained from a study of PD-L1 blockade in urothelial cancer. For the study at large: The patients first took atezolizumab in 2014, receiving 1,200 mg intravenously every 3 weeks. Men with urothelial cancer arising in the bladder made up most of the 29 patients. Blood yielded a median of approximately 130,000 T cells per sample.

Time point specified: pretreatment peripheral blood. This clone appeared a few times. Clones were read by immunoSEQ multiplex PCR, and TCRdb kept only the in-frame ones, dropping some. This table has roughly 63,000 clones, 81% appearing once. Sequencing was performed on PBMCs, taken around atezolizumab (anti-PD-L1) treatment. This clonotype originated in a man between 65 and 85 years old with urothelial cancer.

In DNA, the CDR3 is TGTGCCAGCAGGCCATTACAGGGGGACAAATACAATGAGCAGTTCTTC. It is translated as CASRPLQGDKYNEQFF. The genes are TRBV7-2 and TRBJ2-1; 8 bases align to TRBD1. Germline-derived CDR1 and CDR2 are SGHTA and FQGNSA. The J segment lost 4 bases and the V segment lost 6 bases, leaving 11 bases of the junction unmatched. CDR3 size: 16 residues.